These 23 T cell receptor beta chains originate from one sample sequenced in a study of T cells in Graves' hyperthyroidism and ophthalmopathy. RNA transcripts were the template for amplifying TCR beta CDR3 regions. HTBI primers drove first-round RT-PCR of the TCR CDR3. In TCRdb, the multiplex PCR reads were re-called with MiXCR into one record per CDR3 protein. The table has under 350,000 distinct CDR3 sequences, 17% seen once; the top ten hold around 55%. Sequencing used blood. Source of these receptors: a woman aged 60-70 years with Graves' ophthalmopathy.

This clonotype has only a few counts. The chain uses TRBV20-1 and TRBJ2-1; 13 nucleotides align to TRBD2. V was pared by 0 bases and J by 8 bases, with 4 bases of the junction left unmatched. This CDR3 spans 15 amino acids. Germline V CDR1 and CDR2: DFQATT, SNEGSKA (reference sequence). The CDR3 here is CSARETSGRVDEQFF. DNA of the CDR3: TGCAGTGCTAGAGAAACTAGCGGGAGGGTCGATGAGCAGTTCTTC.

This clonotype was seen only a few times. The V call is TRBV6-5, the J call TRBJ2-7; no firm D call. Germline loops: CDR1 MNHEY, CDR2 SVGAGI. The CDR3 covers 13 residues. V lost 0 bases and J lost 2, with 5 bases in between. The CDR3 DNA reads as TGTGCCAGCAGTTACTCCCAGACCTACGAGCAGTACTTC. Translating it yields CASSYSQTYEQYF.

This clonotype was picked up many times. The CDR3 coding sequence is TGTGCCAGCACCCTGCAAACTATGAACACTGAAGCTTTCTTT. Translated: CASTLQTMNTEAFF. This chain links TRBV6-1 with TRBJ1-1; no reliable D call. The CDR3 runs 14 residues. V shed 7 bases and J shed 0 bases, with 12 bases lying between them. The germline V gene has CDR1 MNHNS and CDR2 SASEGT.

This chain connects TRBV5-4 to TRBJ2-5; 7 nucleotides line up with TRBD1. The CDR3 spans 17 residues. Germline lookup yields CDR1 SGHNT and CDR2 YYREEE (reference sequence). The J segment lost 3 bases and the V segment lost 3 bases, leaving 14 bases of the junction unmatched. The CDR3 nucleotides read TGTGCCAGCAGCTCTGATCATGAAGGGGGCCGTAAAGAGACCCAGTACTTC. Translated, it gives CASSSDHEGGRKETQYF.

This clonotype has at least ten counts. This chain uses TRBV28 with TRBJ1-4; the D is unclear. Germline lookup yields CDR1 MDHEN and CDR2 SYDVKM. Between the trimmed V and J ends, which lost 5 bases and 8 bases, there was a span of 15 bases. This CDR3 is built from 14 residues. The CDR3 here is CASSTQTLGEKLFF. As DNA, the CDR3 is TGTGCCAGCAGTACGCAGACTTTAGGGGAAAAACTGTTTTTT.

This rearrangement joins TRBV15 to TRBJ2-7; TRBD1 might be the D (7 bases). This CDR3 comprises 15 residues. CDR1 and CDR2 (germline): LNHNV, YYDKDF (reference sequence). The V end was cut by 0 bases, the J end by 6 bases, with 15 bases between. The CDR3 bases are TGTGCCACCAGCAGAGAAGGTCGACAGGGAGGCGAGCAGTACTTC. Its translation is CATSREGRQGGEQYF.

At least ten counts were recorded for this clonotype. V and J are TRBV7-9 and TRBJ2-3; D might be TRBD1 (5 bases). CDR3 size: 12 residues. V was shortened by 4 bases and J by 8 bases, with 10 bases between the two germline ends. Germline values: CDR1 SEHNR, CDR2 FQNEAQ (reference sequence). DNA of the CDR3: TGTGCCAGCAGCTCCCAGCAGGGTACGCAGTATTTT. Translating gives CASSSQQGTQYF.

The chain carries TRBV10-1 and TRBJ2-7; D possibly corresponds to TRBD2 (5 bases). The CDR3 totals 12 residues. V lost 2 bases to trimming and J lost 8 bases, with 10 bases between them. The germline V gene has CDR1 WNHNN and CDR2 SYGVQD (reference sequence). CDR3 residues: CASSEQRSKQYF. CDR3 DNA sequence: TGCGCCAGCAGTGAGCAGCGGAGCAAGCAGTACTTC.

The CDR3 DNA is TGTGCCAGCAGTCTCCGGACTAGCGGGAGTGTCTCCTACGAGCAGTACTTC. Protein product: CASSLRTSGSVSYEQYF. The chain combines TRBV28 with TRBJ2-7; 13 bases map to TRBD2. The germline CDR1 and CDR2 sequences are MDHEN and SYDVKM. The CDR3 spans 17 residues. J lost 0 bases, V lost 5 bases, and 7 bases had no gene match.

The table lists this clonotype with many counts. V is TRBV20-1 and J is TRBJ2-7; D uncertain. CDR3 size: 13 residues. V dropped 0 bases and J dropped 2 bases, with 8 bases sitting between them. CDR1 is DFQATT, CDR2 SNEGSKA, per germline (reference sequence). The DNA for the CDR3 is TGCAGTGCTAGAGATGTGAACCCCTACGAGCAGTACTTC. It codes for CSARDVNPYEQYF.

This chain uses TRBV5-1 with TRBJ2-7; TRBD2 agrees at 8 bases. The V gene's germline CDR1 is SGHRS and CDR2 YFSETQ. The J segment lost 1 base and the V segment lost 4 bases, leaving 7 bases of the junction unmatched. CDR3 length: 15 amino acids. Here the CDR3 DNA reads TGCGCCAGCAGCGTTCCCGGGACTAGGTCCTACGAGCAGTACTTC. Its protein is CASSVPGTRSYEQYF. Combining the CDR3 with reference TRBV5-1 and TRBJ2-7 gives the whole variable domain KAGVTQTPRYLIKTRGQQVTLSCSPISGHRSVSWYQQTPGQGLQFLFEYFSETQRNKGNFPGRFSGRQFSNSRSEMNVSTLELGDSALYLCASSVPGTRSYEQYFGPGTRLTVT.

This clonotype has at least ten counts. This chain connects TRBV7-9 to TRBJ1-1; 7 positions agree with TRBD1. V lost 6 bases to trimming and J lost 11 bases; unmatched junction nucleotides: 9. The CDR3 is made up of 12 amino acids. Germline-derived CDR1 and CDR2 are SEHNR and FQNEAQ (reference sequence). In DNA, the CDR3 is TGTGCCAGCAGACCCTCACAGGGGCGGGCTTTCTTT. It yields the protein CASRPSQGRAFF.

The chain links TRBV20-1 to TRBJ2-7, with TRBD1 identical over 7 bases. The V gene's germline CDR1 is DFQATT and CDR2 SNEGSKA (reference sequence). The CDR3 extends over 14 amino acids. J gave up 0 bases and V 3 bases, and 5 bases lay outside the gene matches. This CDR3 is CSASRQGNSYEQYF. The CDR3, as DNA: TGCAGTGCTAGCAGACAGGGAAACTCCTACGAGCAGTACTTC.

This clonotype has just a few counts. CDR3 amino acids: CASSDVGVGELFF. In DNA form, the CDR3 reads TGCGCCAGCAGCGACGTCGGTGTAGGGGAGCTGTTTTTT. The gene calls are TRBV10-2 and TRBJ2-2; D uncertain. V was shortened by 6 bases and J by 8 bases, with 13 bases between the two germline ends. Germline loops: CDR1 WSHSY, CDR2 SAAADI. CDR3 length: 13 amino acids.

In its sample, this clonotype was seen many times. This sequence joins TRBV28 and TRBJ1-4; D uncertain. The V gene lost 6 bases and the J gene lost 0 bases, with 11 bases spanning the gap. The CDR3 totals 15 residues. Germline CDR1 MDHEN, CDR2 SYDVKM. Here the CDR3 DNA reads TGTGCCAGCAGGCTAATGGCAGCAACTAATGAAAAACTGTTTTTT. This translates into CASRLMAATNEKLFF.

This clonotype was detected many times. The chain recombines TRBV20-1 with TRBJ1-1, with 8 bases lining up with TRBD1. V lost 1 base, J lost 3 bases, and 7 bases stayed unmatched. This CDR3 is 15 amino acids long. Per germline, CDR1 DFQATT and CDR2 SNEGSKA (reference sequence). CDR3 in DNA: TGCAGTGCTAGAGGGGGCAGGGGGCGCGACACTGAAGCTTTCTTT. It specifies CSARGGRGRDTEAFF.

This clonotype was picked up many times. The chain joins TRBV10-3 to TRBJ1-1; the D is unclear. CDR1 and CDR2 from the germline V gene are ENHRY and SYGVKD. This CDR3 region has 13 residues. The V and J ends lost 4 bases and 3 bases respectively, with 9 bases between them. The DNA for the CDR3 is TGTGCCATCAGTGGGAGTAGTGACACTGAAGCTTTCTTT. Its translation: CAISGSSDTEAFF.

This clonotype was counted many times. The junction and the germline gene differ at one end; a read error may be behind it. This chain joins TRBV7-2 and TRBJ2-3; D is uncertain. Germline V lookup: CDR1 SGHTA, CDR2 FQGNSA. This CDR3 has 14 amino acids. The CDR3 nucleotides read TGTGCCAGCAGCTTAGAACCTATCACAAATACGCAGTATTTT. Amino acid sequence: CASSLEPITNTQYF.

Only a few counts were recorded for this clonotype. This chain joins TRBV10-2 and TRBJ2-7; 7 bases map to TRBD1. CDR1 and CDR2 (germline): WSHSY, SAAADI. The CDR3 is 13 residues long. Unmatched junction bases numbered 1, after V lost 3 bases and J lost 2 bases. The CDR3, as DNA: TGCGCCAGCAGTGAAGGGACAGCCTACGAGCAGTACTTC. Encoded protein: CASSEGTAYEQYF.

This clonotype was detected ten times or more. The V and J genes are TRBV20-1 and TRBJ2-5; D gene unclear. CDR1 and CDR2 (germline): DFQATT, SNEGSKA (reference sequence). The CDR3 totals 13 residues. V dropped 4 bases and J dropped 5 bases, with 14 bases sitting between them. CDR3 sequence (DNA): TGCAGTGCTATTCCTACCCCGATGGAGACCCAGTACTTC. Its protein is CSAIPTPMETQYF.

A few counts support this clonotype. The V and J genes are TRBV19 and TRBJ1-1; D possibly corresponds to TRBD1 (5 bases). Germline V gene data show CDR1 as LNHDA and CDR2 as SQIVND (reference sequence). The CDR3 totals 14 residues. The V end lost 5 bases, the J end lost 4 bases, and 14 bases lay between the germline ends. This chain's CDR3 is CASSLSPGGTEAFF. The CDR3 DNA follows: TGTGCCAGTAGTCTAAGCCCTGGGGGCACTGAAGCTTTCTTT.

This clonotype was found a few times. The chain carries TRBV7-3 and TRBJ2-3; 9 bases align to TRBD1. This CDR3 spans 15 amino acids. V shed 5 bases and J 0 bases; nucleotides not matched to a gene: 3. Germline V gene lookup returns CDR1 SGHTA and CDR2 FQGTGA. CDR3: CASSQGTGSTDTQYF. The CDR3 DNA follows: TGTGCCAGCAGCCAGGGGACAGGGAGCACAGATACGCAGTATTTT.

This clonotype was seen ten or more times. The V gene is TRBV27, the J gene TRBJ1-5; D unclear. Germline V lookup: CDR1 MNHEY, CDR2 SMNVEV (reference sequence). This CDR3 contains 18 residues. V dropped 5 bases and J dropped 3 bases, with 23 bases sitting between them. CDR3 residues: CASSPSAEARSNNQPQHF. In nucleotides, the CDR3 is TGTGCCAGCAGTCCGTCAGCGGAAGCCCGCAGCAACAATCAGCCCCAGCATTTT.